These 20 T cell receptor beta chains were all obtained from the same sample, sequenced in a study of regulatory T cells in long-lasting Graves disease. CDR3-region Arm-PCR and iRepertoire HTBI primers produced the TCR beta libraries. A single record per CDR3 protein comes from TCRdb applying MiXCR to the multiplex PCR reads. This sample has around 450,000 distinct CDR3 sequences, with about a sixth found just once. As for time point: newly diagnosed GD, antithyroid drugs for less than 3 months. The TCR library used RNA extracted from PBMCs. The same data also contributed to another study, on T cells in Graves' hyperthyroidism and ophthalmopathy.

The sequences come from peripheral blood mononuclear cells (PBMCs), collected at new diagnosis, from a patient treated with antithyroid drugs. These TCRs come from a man aged 35 to 55 with Graves disease.

This clonotype was found many times. This rearrangement joins TRBV11-2 to TRBJ2-3, with 11 bases fitting TRBD2. The V gene's germline CDR1 is SGHAT and CDR2 FQNNGV. With V trimmed by 5 bases and J by 6 bases, 7 bases remained unmatched. This CDR3 region has 15 residues. In nucleotides, the CDR3 is TGTGCCAGCAGCGACATAGCGGGAGGGGAGGATACGCAGTATTTT. Translated: CASSDIAGGEDTQYF. The full variable domain, completed using reference TRBV11-2 and TRBJ2-3, is EAGVAQSPRYKIIEKRQSVAFWCNPISGHATLYWYQQILGQGPKLLIQFQNNGVVDDSQLPKDRFSAERLKGVDSTLKIQPAKLEDSAVYLCASSDIAGGEDTQYFGPGTRLTVL.

Many counts were recorded for this clonotype. The chain combines TRBV2 with TRBJ2-3; unclear D gene. Germline CDR1 reads SNHLY; CDR2 reads FYNNEI. V lost 1 base, J lost 5 bases, and 7 bases lay in between. This CDR3 comprises 13 residues. CDR3 loop: CASSEEPGDTQYF. The CDR3 region has the DNA TGTGCCAGCAGTGAAGAACCGGGAGATACGCAGTATTTT.

This clonotype was counted many times. The J gene is TRBJ2-7, the V gene TRBV3-1; no clear D. The CDR3 sequence is 15 residues long. Trimming removed 0 bases from V and 0 bases from J, with 9 bases in between. Germline V gene lookup returns CDR1 LGHDT and CDR2 YNNKEL (reference sequence). Here the CDR3 reads CASSQEPVLSYEQYF. CDR3 nucleotide sequence: TGTGCCAGCAGCCAAGAACCAGTTCTCTCCTACGAGCAGTACTTC.

This clonotype was recorded at least ten times. The chain links TRBV11-2 to TRBJ1-5, with D possibly matching TRBD1 (6 bases). From germline, CDR1 is SGHAT and CDR2 FQNNGV. Trimming stripped 1 base from V and 5 bases from J, with 9 bases between. This CDR3 comprises 14 residues. In nucleotides, the CDR3 is TGTGCCAGCAGCTTAGCCCAGGGGTATCAGCCCCAGCATTTT. Translating gives CASSLAQGYQPQHF.

This sequence joins TRBV3-1 and TRBJ1-3, with a weak D call TRBD1 (6 bases). V lost 4 bases and J 4 bases, leaving 14 bases between the germline ends. Per germline, CDR1 LGHDT and CDR2 YNNKEL (reference sequence). The CDR3 is 15 amino acids. CDR3 DNA sequence: TGTGCCAGCAGCCTTACCGGGACACCCGGAAACACCATATATTTT. As protein: CASSLTGTPGNTIYF.

This clonotype was seen repeatedly, ten times or more. The chain has TRBV7-6 and TRBJ2-5, with TRBD2 matching over 9 bases. The CDR3 runs to 16 residues. The junction had 8 bases not matched to a gene; V was cut back by 5 bases and J by 1 base. Germline CDR1 is SGHVS and CDR2 is FNYEAQ. CDR3 DNA: TGTGCCAGCAGCCCGGGGGCAGCGGGAGGCCAAGAGACCCAGTACTTC. This sequence encodes CASSPGAAGGQETQYF.

This clonotype was detected only a few times. The V gene is TRBV4-2, the J gene TRBJ2-5, with 10 bases that match TRBD1. The CDR3 contains 17 residues. CDR1 is LGHNA, CDR2 YNFKEQ, per germline. J lost 1 base, V lost 2 bases, and 7 bases had no gene match. The CDR3, as DNA: TGTGCCAGCAGCCAAATGACAGGGGGCCGAGCCCAAGAGACCCAGTACTTC. It specifies CASSQMTGGRAQETQYF.

This clonotype was recorded a few times. The V call is TRBV24-1, the J call TRBJ2-6, with 8 bases aligning to TRBD1. The germline CDR1 and CDR2 sequences are KGHDR and SFDVKD. V was pared by 4 bases and J by 0 bases, with 10 bases of the junction left unmatched. The CDR3 spans 19 residues. CDR3 amino acids: CATSEARGPKNSGANVLTF. In DNA, the CDR3 is TGTGCCACCAGTGAGGCCAGGGGGCCTAAAAACTCTGGGGCCAACGTCCTGACTTTC.

The V and J genes are TRBV9 and TRBJ2-1; 9 bases are shared with TRBD1. The V and J ends lost 3 bases and 5 bases, in that order; junction bases with no gene match: 6. The CDR3 runs to 15 residues. Germline CDR1 SGDLS, CDR2 YYNGEE. Written as DNA, the CDR3 is TGTGCCAGCAGCGCCGGGACAGGGATAAACAATGAGCAGTTCTTC. Its translation: CASSAGTGINNEQFF.

This clonotype was observed many times. This chain joins TRBV3-1 and TRBJ2-4; D is undetermined. The CDR3 loop spans 17 amino acids. V was trimmed by 1 base and J by 8 bases, leaving 21 bases between them. Germline V lookup: CDR1 LGHDT, CDR2 YNNKEL (reference sequence). In DNA, the CDR3 is TGTGCCAGCAGCCAAGGGGGTGCCCGACAAATGTGGGACATTCAGTACTTC. Translated, it gives CASSQGGARQMWDIQYF.

This clonotype was observed at least ten times. The chain links TRBV28 to TRBJ1-6, with D perhaps matching TRBD1 (5 bases). Germline V gives CDR1 MDHEN, CDR2 SYDVKM. Trimming pared 2 bases from V and 11 bases from J, leaving 13 bases between. The CDR3 is 14 amino acids. CDR3 DNA sequence: TGTGCCAGCAGTTTACTACGGGGCGCGACACCCCTCCACTTT. Translation gives CASSLLRGATPLHF.

The chain carries TRBV7-7 and TRBJ1-1; TRBD1 might be the D (6 bases). Germline V gives CDR1 SSHAT, CDR2 FNYEAQ (reference sequence). The CDR3 sequence is 12 residues long. The DNA for the CDR3 is TGTGCTCTTGGGGGGCAGAACACTGAAGCTTTCTTT. This translates into CALGGQNTEAFF.

This sequence joins TRBV29-1 and TRBJ2-1; D not certain. The germline V gene has CDR1 SQVTM and CDR2 ANQGSEA. CDR3 length: 14 amino acids. CDR3 protein: CGAKKGQYYNEQFF. DNA for the CDR3: TGCGGCGCCAAAAAAGGGCAGTACTACAATGAGCAGTTCTTC.

The chain links TRBV27 to TRBJ1-2; the match to TRBD1 covers 10 bases. V lost 2 bases and J lost 5; bases outside the gene matches: 2. Germline V gene data show CDR1 as MNHEY and CDR2 as SMNVEV (reference sequence). The CDR3 is made up of 14 amino acids. DNA of the CDR3: TGTGCCAGCAGTTTAAGGGGACAGGGGTATGGCTACACCTTC. This encodes CASSLRGQGYGYTF.

The chain uses TRBV2 and TRBJ2-5; 8 bases are a match to TRBD1. The CDR3 contains 15 residues. V was pared by 5 bases and J by 0 bases, with 5 bases of the junction left unmatched. Germline V gene data show CDR1 as SNHLY and CDR2 as FYNNEI. This CDR3 is CASSPQGAYQETQYF. For the CDR3, the DNA is TGTGCCAGCAGTCCGCAGGGGGCCTACCAAGAGACCCAGTACTTC.

The V and J genes are TRBV10-2 and TRBJ2-3; D is ambiguous. V gave up 9 bases and J gave up 0 bases, with 10 bases separating them. The CDR3 spans 13 residues. From germline, CDR1 is WSHSY and CDR2 SAAADI. The CDR3 loop is CASSDHSTDTQYF. The CDR3 bases are TGCGCCAGTTCAGATCATAGCACAGATACGCAGTATTTT.

This clonotype was recorded at least ten times. J is TRBJ2-2 and V is TRBV3-1, with D maybe TRBD2 (5 bases). Germline-derived CDR1 and CDR2 are LGHDT and YNNKEL (reference sequence). The CDR3 covers 18 residues. Trimming left V 1 base short and J 1 base short, with 16 bases between. The CDR3, as DNA: TGTGCCAGCAGCCAAGTCTCGTTCGGCCGGGGGAACACCGGGGAGCTGTTTTTT. This translates into CASSQVSFGRGNTGELFF.

This rearrangement joins TRBV7-6 to TRBJ1-1; D gene uncertain. This CDR3 has 13 residues. Per germline, CDR1 SGHVS and CDR2 FNYEAQ. The ends were cut back, 5 bases at V and 2 bases at J, with 9 bases in the middle. DNA for the CDR3: TGTGCCAGCAGCATTAATATCAACACTGAAGCTTTCTTT. Translating it yields CASSININTEAFF.

The V call is TRBV7-2, the J call TRBJ2-1; D gene ambiguous. The germline gives CDR1 SGHTA, CDR2 FQGNSA. The CDR3 is 16 residues long. Trimming removed 5 bases at V and 8 bases at J, with 22 bases between. The CDR3: CASSLFDALRWDEQFF. The CDR3 coding sequence is TGTGCCAGCAGCCTGTTTGATGCACTCCGCTGGGATGAGCAGTTCTTC.

This clonotype was counted a few times. This chain connects TRBV12-3 or TRBV12-4 to TRBJ2-2; 7 positions agree with TRBD2. The V and J ends lost 7 bases and 6 bases, in that order; junction bases with no gene match: 8. The CDR3 has 14 amino acids. CDR3 sequence reads: CASITRLAAGELFF. In nucleotides, the CDR3 is TGTGCCAGCATTACTCGACTAGCCGCCGGGGAGCTGTTTTTT.